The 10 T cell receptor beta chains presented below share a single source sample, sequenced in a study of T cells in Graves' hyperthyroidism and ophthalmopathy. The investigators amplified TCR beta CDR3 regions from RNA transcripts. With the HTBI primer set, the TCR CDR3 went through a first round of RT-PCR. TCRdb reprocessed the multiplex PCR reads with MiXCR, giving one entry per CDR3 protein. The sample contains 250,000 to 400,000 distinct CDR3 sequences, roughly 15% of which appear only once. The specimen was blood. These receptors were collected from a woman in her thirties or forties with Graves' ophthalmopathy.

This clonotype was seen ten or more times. In DNA form, the CDR3 reads TGTGCCAGCAGCCAAGATTATAGAAGGACTGAAGCTTTCTTT. It translates to CASSQDYRRTEAFF. V gene TRBV3-1 combines with J gene TRBJ1-1; D gene unclear. The CDR3 has 14 residues. Germline V lookup: CDR1 LGHDT, CDR2 YNNKEL (reference sequence). V was cut by 0 bases and J by 5 bases, with 10 bases left in between. Full variable domain (outside the CDR3, taken from reference TRBV3-1 and TRBJ1-1): DTAVSQTPKYLVTQMGNDKSIKCEQNLGHDTMYWYKQDSKKFLKIMFSYNNKELIINETVPNRFSPKSPDKAHLNLHINSLELGDSAVYFCASSQDYRRTEAFFGQGTRLTVV.

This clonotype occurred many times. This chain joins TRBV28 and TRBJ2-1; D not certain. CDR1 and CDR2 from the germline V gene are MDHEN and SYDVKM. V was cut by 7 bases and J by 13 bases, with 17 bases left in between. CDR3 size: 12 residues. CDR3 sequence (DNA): TGTGCCAGCACGGCTGGCGTAGCAACTCAGTTCTTC. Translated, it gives CASTAGVATQFF.

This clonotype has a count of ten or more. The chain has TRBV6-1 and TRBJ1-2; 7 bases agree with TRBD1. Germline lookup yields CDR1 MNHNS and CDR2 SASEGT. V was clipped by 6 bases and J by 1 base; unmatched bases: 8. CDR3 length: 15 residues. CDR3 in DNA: TGTGCCAGCAGAAAGGGACAGACCTTTAACTATGGCTACACCTTC. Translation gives CASRKGQTFNYGYTF.

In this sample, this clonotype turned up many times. Here the CDR3 reads CASSQLAGGRRETQYF. The CDR3 region has the DNA TGTGCCAGCAGTCAGCTAGCGGGAGGCCGGAGAGAGACCCAGTACTTC. The chain employs TRBV6-2 or TRBV6-3 and TRBJ2-5; 11 bases align to TRBD2. V lost 5 bases, J lost 4 bases, and 9 bases stayed unmatched. There are 16 residues in the CDR3. Looked up from germline, CDR1 is MNHEY and CDR2 is SVGEGT.

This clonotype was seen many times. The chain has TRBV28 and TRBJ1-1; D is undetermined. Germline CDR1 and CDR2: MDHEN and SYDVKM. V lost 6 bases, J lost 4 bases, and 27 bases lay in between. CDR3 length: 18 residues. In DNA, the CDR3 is TGTGCCAGCAGAACCGGCAGTACACCAGCAGGAAAGGGCACTGAAGCTTTCTTT. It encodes CASRTGSTPAGKGTEAFF.

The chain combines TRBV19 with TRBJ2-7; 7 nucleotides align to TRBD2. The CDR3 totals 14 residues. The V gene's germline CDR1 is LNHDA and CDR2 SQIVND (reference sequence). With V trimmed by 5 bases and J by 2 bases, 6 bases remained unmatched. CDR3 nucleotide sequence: TGTGCCAGTAGTTTCCCGGGACTAACCTACGAGCAGTACTTC. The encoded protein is CASSFPGLTYEQYF.

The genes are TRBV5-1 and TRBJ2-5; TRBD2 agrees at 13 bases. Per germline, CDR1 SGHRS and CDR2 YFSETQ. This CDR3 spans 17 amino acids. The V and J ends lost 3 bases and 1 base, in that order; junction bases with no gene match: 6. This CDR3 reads CASSSGLAGVSQETQYF. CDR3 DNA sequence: TGCGCCAGCAGCTCCGGACTAGCGGGGGTCTCCCAAGAGACCCAGTACTTC.

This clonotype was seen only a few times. Here the CDR3 DNA reads TGTGCCAGCAGCTCCTGGGGAGCAAACACCGGGGAGCTGTTTTTT. It yields the protein CASSSWGANTGELFF. The V gene is TRBV7-9, the J gene TRBJ2-2; tentative D call: TRBD2 (5 bases). CDR1 is SEHNR, CDR2 FQNEAQ, per germline (reference sequence). The CDR3 has 15 amino acids. V was trimmed by 4 bases and J by 2 bases, leaving 11 bases between them.

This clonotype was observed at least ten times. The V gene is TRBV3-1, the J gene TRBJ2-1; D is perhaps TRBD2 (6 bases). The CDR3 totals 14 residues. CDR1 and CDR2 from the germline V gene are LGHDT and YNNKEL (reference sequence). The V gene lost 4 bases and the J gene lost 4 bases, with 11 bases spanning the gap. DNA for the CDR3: TGTGCCAGCAGCCTCAGACTAGGTTACAATGAGCAGTTCTTC. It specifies CASSLRLGYNEQFF.

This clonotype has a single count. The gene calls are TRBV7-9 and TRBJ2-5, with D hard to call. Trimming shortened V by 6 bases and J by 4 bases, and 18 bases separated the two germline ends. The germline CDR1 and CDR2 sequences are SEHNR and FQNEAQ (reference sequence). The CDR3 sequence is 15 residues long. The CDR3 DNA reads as TGTGCCAGCAGTCCCCTCGGCAAGCAGGCAGAGACCCAGTACTTC. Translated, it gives CASSPLGKQAETQYF.